This passage covers 3 T cell receptor beta chains from one sample sequenced in a study of radiotherapy plus CTLA-4 blockade in lung cancer. The method was immunoSEQ multiplex PCR; TCRdb's version includes in-frame clones alone and lacks a portion of them. The table has around 44,000 clones, roughly three quarters seen once. Here the sequenced sample was peripheral blood, taken from a patient treated with radiotherapy plus ipilimumab. Receptor source: a human donor with non-small cell lung cancer whose response to radiotherapy plus ipilimumab could not be evaluated.

The chain joins TRBV7-2 to TRBJ1-5, with 7 bases matching TRBD1. The CDR3 consists of 14 residues. The V segment lost 5 bases and the J segment 6 bases; nucleotides outside the gene matches: 7. Germline assignment: CDR1 SGHTA and CDR2 FQGNSA. The CDR3 DNA is TGTGCCAGCAGCATATACAGGGGAAGTCAGCCCCAGCATTTT. It specifies CASSIYRGSQPQHF.

The chain has TRBV7-6 and TRBJ2-3, with 10 positions matching TRBD2. The germline CDR1 and CDR2 sequences are SGHVS and FNYEAQ. The CDR3 sequence is 17 residues long. Trimming at V came to 4 bases and at J to 2 bases, leaving 9 bases not matched to a gene. CDR3 nucleotides: TGTGCCAGCAGCTGGGGGGTACTAGCGGGACCCACAGATACGCAGTATTTT. Its protein product is CASSWGVLAGPTDTQYF.

This chain uses TRBV5-1 with TRBJ1-6; no reliable D call. V lost 0 bases and J 8 bases, leaving 12 bases between the germline ends. The CDR3 spans 15 residues. Germline V gives CDR1 SGHRS, CDR2 YFSETQ. CDR3 protein: CASSLASQSYSPLHF. CDR3 DNA: TGCGCCAGCAGCTTGGCCTCACAGTCCTATTCACCCCTCCACTTT.